This TCR beta chain was recovered during a study of blood T cell repertoires in COVID-19. The wider study: COVID-19 samples collected from the United States, Italy and Spain covered acute and convalescent phases. Nucleic acid was either cDNA or gDNA, and it came from T cells, B-cell-depleted T cells, or PBMCs.

This clone was counted between two and nine times. This CDR3 comprises 15 residues. V lost 4 bases, J lost 5 bases, and 20 bases lay in between. The germline gives CDR1 GTSNPN, CDR2 SVGIG (reference sequence). Libraries were prepared by immunoSEQ multiplex PCR; TCRdb keeps only in-frame clonotypes and omits some of them. The repertoire has 100,000 to 150,000 clones, around 80% of them found once; the top ten carry 37%. This clonotype was obtained from a man in his forties with active or convalescent COVID-19. The specimen was peripheral blood. The chain carries TRBV30 and TRBJ1-2; perhaps TRBD1 as D (5 bases). In DNA form, the CDR3 reads TGTGCCTGGAAAATAACAGGATCGGGACTTTATGGCTACACCTTC. Residues: CAWKITGSGLYGYTF.